The present T cell receptor beta chain was sequenced within a study of T-cell memory formation after mild COVID-19 (dated by TCRdb to about 2021). About the study as a whole: TCR sequence clusters from the two donors were found to be largely donor specific. T-cell clones expanding and contracting after mild COVID-19 in a couple of donors were tracked by longitudinal TCRalpha and TCRbeta repertoire sequencing. The cohort was made up of two young adult volunteers, one female and one male, who were previously healthy. Study-wide findings and limitations: Only a couple of mild cases were covered by the study, and larger cohorts that include severe cases with pre-infection samples were considered necessary. The second-wave clones that peaked on day 37 were not confirmed to be SARS-CoV-2 specific. Clones that contracted from day 15 to 85 showed balanced CD4/CD8 phenotypes, whereas a second wave of clones that expanded from day 15 to 37 leaned towards CD4+. Some responding clones were detected in pre-infection memory, suggesting pre-existing cross-reactive memory T cells joined the SARS-CoV-2 response. Contracting CD4+ clones turned up mainly in the CM and EM memory subsets, whereas EMRA was where CD8+ clones were enriched.

Ficoll-Paque density gradient centrifugation was the method used to isolate PBMCs. The germline V gene (reference sequence) specifies SGHAT as CDR1 and FQDESV as CDR2. V and J lose 5 bases and 14 bases, and a span of 20 bases separates them. Counted from cysteine to phenylalanine, this CDR3 has 13 amino acids. Here the CDR3 DNA is all that survives: 39 bases in frame from base 1. Sequencing instrument: Illumina NovaSeq 6000. TCRalpha and TCRbeta cDNA libraries were built by 5'RACE with constant-segment primers, adding sample barcodes and unique molecular identifiers. Trizol reagent was used to extract RNA from every sample. Libraries were amplified in two PCR steps, with a second sample barcode and Illumina TruSeq adapters added in the second step. The libraries were sequenced on an Illumina NovaSeq using 2 x 150 bp paired-end reads. Per the authors' processing: The reads were demultiplexed and collapsed into UMI-guided consensus sequences using migec v1.2.7. Using mixcr v2.1.11, UMI consensuses were aligned to TRA and TRB V and J templates and then assembled into clonotypes. A clonotype was counted as expanded or contracted only if both edgeR and NoisET called the change significant, with noise models trained on biological replicates. edgeR calls used a false discovery rate-adjusted p below 0.01 and a log2 fold-change threshold of 1. As an exploratory analysis of dynamics, max-normalized trajectories of the 1000 most abundant clonotypes were examined with PCA combined with hierarchical clustering. The CD4 or CD8 phenotype of responding clones was assigned using the separately sequenced CD4+ and CD8+ repertoires. The public sequencing data were trimmed at Q25 with fastp and processed into clonotypes with MiXCR by TCRdb, which kept only in-frame beta chains. Rows matching on CDR3 protein sequence are summarized as one entry with the most common DNA and genes. What appears here as the V and J calls and clone size reflects TCRdb's work, not the paper's. In this sample the table shows 150,000 to 200,000 distinct CDR3 sequences, over 20% of which occur a single time. The leading ten clones occupy 23% of the sample.

This clonotype was detected a few times. The target of this receptor is not known. Within one base of it there is no much larger clone, and no base qualities were kept. The chain joins TRBV11-1 to TRBJ2-3; the D gene is possibly TRBD2, with 7 bases matching. The sequenced sample consisted of PBMCs or a T cell subset sorted from them (not recorded which). The clonotype originates from an adult woman who had mild COVID-19 (a few samples of this study predate the infection). The sample titles of this study are shuffled in the database, so cell type and time point are left out; the donor was told from shared clones. The CDR3 protein: CASSGRGGTYRYF. The DNA sequence is TGTGCCAGCAGCGGAAGGGGGGGAACGTATCGGTATTTT. Beyond the CDR3, the reference TRBV11-1 and TRBJ2-3 genes provide the residues; the full variable domain reads: EAEVAQSPRYKITEKSQAVAFWCDPISGHATLYWYRQILGQGPELLVQFQDESVVDDSQLPKDRFSAERLKGVDSTLKIQPAELGDSAMYLCASSGRGGTYRYFGPGTRLTVL.